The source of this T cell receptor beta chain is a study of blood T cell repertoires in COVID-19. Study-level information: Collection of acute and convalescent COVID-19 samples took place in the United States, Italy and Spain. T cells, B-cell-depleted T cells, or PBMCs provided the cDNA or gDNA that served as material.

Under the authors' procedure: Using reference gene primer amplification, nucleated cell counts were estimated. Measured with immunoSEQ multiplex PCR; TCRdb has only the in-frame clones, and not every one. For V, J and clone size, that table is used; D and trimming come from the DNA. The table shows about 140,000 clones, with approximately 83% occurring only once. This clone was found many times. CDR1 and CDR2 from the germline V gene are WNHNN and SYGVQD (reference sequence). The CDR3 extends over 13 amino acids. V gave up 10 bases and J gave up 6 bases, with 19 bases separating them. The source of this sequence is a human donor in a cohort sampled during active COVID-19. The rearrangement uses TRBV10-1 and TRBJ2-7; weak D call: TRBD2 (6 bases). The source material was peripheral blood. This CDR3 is CAIGGSGWGEQYF. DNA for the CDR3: TGCGCCATCGGGGGATCGGGTTGGGGCGAGCAGTACTTC.